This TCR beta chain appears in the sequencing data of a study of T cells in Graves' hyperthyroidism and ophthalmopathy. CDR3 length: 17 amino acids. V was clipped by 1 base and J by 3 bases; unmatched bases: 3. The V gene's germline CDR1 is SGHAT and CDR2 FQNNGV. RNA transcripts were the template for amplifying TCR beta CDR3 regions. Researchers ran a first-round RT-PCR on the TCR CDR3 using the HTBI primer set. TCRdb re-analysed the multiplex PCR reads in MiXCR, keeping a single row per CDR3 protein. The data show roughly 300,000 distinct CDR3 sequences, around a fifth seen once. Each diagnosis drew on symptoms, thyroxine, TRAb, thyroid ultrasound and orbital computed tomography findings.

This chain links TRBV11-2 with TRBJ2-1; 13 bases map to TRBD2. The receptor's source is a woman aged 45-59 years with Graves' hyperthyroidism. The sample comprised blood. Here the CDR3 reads CASSLVGLAGLYNEQFF. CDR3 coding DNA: TGTGCCAGCAGCTTAGTGGGACTAGCGGGACTCTACAATGAGCAGTTCTTC.